The 26 T cell receptor beta chains below come from one sample, sequenced in a study of T-cell reconstitution after alpha-beta-depleted transplantation in children. Preparing the TCRbeta library involved the use of unique molecular identifiers. TCRdb re-analysed the PCR reads in MiXCR, keeping a single row per CDR3 protein. The sample includes some 600,000 distinct CDR3 sequences, approximately 13% seen only once; the top ten take 2.2%. Source: PBMCs, mostly from graft donor cells, taken 360 days after TCRalphabeta/CD19-depleted stem cell transplant. Receptors were obtained from a male patient aged 10 to 17 who had a stem cell transplant for acute myeloid leukemia, so the T cells may come from the graft donor.

The sample holds many counts of this clonotype. V and J are TRBV28 and TRBJ1-1; 11 nucleotides line up with TRBD1. Germline loops: CDR1 MDHEN, CDR2 SYDVKM. J lost 10 bases, V lost 3 bases, and 7 bases had no gene match. The CDR3 extends over 14 amino acids. CDR3 region: CASSLVPGQGGAFF. Here the CDR3 DNA reads TGTGCCAGCAGTTTGGTCCCGGGACAGGGGGGAGCTTTCTTT.

A few counts support this clonotype. V is TRBV5-1 and J is TRBJ2-1; D gene uncertain. This CDR3 region has 17 residues. V lost 2 bases and J lost 0, with 15 bases in between. CDR1 is SGHRS and CDR2 is YFSETQ in the germline V gene. The CDR3 loop is CASSFGRPLGSYNEQFF. As DNA, the CDR3 is TGCGCCAGCAGCTTCGGGCGCCCCCTTGGCTCCTACAATGAGCAGTTCTTC.

At least ten counts were recorded for this clonotype. The V gene is TRBV7-2, the J gene TRBJ2-5, with D uncertain. Germline V CDR1 and CDR2: SGHTA, FQGNSA. This CDR3 has 12 residues. V lost 3 bases, J lost 5 bases, and 7 bases lay in between. The CDR3 DNA reads TGTGCCAGCAGCTTCCGGGTCGAGACCCAGTACTTC. Protein sequence: CASSFRVETQYF.

This clonotype has just a few counts. In DNA form, the CDR3 reads TGTGCCATCAGTGAGTCGGGAGTATCATCTCCCACGTTCTTC. It specifies CAISESGVSSPTFF. The chain recombines TRBV10-3 with TRBJ2-1; tentatively, D is TRBD2 (5 bases). There are 14 residues in the CDR3. V was clipped by 0 bases and J by 15 bases, with 18 bases between them. Germline-derived CDR1 and CDR2 are ENHRY and SYGVKD.

CDR3 in DNA: TGTGCCAGCAGCTTAACCAGGGATTCTACCGGGGAGCTGTTTTTT. This codes for CASSLTRDSTGELFF. The chain links TRBV7-3 to TRBJ2-2, with TRBD1 as a possible D gene (5 bases). Germline V gene sequence: CDR1 SGHTA, CDR2 FQGTGA. Trimming left V 0 bases short and J 5 bases short, with 10 bases between. This CDR3 is 15 amino acids long.

V gene TRBV28 combines with J gene TRBJ2-5; D remains ambiguous. Germline V gives CDR1 MDHEN, CDR2 SYDVKM. The CDR3 loop spans 16 amino acids. V was trimmed by 4 bases and J by 2 bases, leaving 17 bases between them. The CDR3 protein is CASSSLALGPQETQYF. In DNA, the CDR3 is TGTGCCAGCAGTTCCCTCGCGCTCGGTCCACAAGAGACCCAGTACTTC.

The chain couples TRBV2 to TRBJ1-5; a possible D gene is TRBD1 (6 bases). The ends were cut back, 7 bases at V and 4 bases at J, with 14 bases in the middle. Germline CDR1 reads SNHLY; CDR2 reads FYNNEI. There are 14 residues in the CDR3. CDR3 region: CASTGTPINQPQHF. DNA for the CDR3: TGTGCCAGCACCGGGACACCTATTAATCAGCCCCAGCATTTT.

At least ten counts were recorded for this clonotype. The genes are TRBV20-1 and TRBJ2-1; 9 bases agree with TRBD2. The germline V gene encodes CDR1 DFQATT and CDR2 SNEGSKA (reference sequence). This CDR3 is 16 amino acids long. The trim removed 0 bases at V and 7 bases at J, leaving 10 bases unmatched. CDR3 bases: TGCAGTGCTAGAGAGTCTAGCGGGATATTCCCTAATGAGCAGTTCTTC. Translating gives CSARESSGIFPNEQFF.

This clonotype has ten or more counts. The gene calls are TRBV29-1 and TRBJ2-1, with 7 bases that match TRBD2. CDR3 size: 14 residues. After removal of 6 bases from V and 4 bases from J, the junction contained 9 bases not matched to a gene. Looked up from germline, CDR1 is SQVTM and CDR2 is ANQGSEA. DNA of the CDR3: TGCAGCGTAAACGGGGCTAGCGGATACAATGAGCAGTTCTTC. Its protein product is CSVNGASGYNEQFF.

There are a few counts of this clonotype. This rearrangement joins TRBV7-9 to TRBJ1-6; D unclear. The CDR3 is made up of 13 amino acids. The germline V and J ends were trimmed by 6 bases and 7 bases, with 10 bases remaining between them. From germline, CDR1 is SEHNR and CDR2 FQNEAQ (reference sequence). CDR3 DNA sequence: TGTGCCAGCAGAAGTTCCGCGAATTCACCCCTCCACTTT. Protein sequence: CASRSSANSPLHF.

The chain uses TRBV30 and TRBJ2-6; D is unclear. This CDR3 is 13 amino acids long. Germline V gene data show CDR1 as GTSNPN and CDR2 as SVGIG (reference sequence). The V and J ends lost 4 bases and 4 bases respectively, with 8 bases between them. The chain's CDR3 is CAWIGNGANVLTF. The CDR3 DNA follows: TGTGCCTGGATAGGTAACGGGGCCAACGTCCTGACTTTC.

This chain connects TRBV6-2 or TRBV6-3 to TRBJ2-3, with TRBD1 matching 7 bases. This CDR3 spans 18 amino acids. Losses at the gene ends were 2 bases for V and 2 bases for J; bases not matched to a gene: 13. Germline CDR1 and CDR2: MNHEY and SVGEGT. CDR3 DNA: TGTGCCAGCAGTTACGGGGAACTGACAGGGACCCACACAGATACGCAGTATTTT. It encodes CASSYGELTGTHTDTQYF.

This clonotype was seen many times. The chain links TRBV5-1 to TRBJ1-1; 11 nucleotides align to TRBD1. The CDR3 runs 17 residues. From germline, CDR1 is SGHRS and CDR2 YFSETQ. The trim removed 4 bases at V and 1 base at J, leaving 9 bases unmatched. The CDR3 region has the DNA TGCGCCAGCAGCCCCGGACAGGGGGCGATTTCGAACACTGAAGCTTTCTTT. This gives the protein CASSPGQGAISNTEAFF.

This clonotype was seen repeatedly, ten times or more. This chain joins TRBV28 and TRBJ2-6; D may be TRBD1 (6 bases). Germline lookup yields CDR1 MDHEN and CDR2 SYDVKM. V was trimmed by 5 bases and J by 2 bases, leaving 19 bases between them. The CDR3 runs 18 residues. The CDR3 bases are TGTGCCAGCAGTACCCACCTACAGGGATCTGCTGGGGCCAACGTCCTGACTTTC. Its protein product is CASSTHLQGSAGANVLTF.

J is TRBJ2-7 and V is TRBV9; D unresolved. This CDR3 contains 15 residues. CDR1 and CDR2 (germline): SGDLS, YYNGEE. The V gene lost 3 bases and the J gene lost 2 bases, with 15 bases spanning the gap. This chain's CDR3 is CASSAEVHPTYEQYF. The CDR3 DNA reads as TGTGCCAGCAGCGCCGAGGTTCACCCAACCTACGAGCAGTACTTC.

V and J are TRBV6-5 and TRBJ1-2; D unclear. V lost 4 bases to trimming and J lost 4 bases, with 16 bases between them. The CDR3 is 15 amino acids. Germline V gene sequence: CDR1 MNHEY, CDR2 SVGAGI. The CDR3: CASSSWFGDGYGYTF. The CDR3, as DNA: TGTGCCAGCAGTTCCTGGTTCGGAGACGGCTATGGCTACACCTTC.

The rearrangement joins TRBV6-2 or TRBV6-3 to TRBJ1-2; D might be TRBD1 (6 bases). Germline-derived CDR1 and CDR2 are MNHEY and SVGEGT. V was shortened by 5 bases and J by 7 bases, with 14 bases between the two germline ends. The CDR3 is made up of 13 amino acids. The CDR3 loop reads CASSTEYRVGYTF. The CDR3, as DNA: TGTGCCAGCAGTACTGAGTACAGGGTTGGCTACACCTTC.

The genes are TRBV12-3 or TRBV12-4 and TRBJ2-3; 11 bases are a match to TRBD2. The CDR3 runs 15 residues. V dropped 7 bases and J dropped 4; count of bases not matched to a gene: 7. CDR3 nucleotides: TGTGCCAGCACCCTTGGGACTAGCGGCCCAGATACGCAGTATTTT. It translates to CASTLGTSGPDTQYF.

This clonotype was found a few times. The chain joins TRBV20-1 to TRBJ2-7, with a possible D match to TRBD1 (5 bases). Trimming cost V 0 bases and J 6 bases, with 6 bases left between them. Looked up from germline, CDR1 is DFQATT and CDR2 is SNEGSKA (reference sequence). The CDR3 spans 11 residues. The CDR3 is CSARDRGEQYF. Written as DNA, the CDR3 is TGCAGTGCTAGAGATAGGGGCGAGCAGTACTTC.

The chain combines TRBV20-1 with TRBJ2-7; no clear D. Germline V gene lookup returns CDR1 DFQATT and CDR2 SNEGSKA (reference sequence). Trimming removed 3 bases from V and 5 bases from J, with 20 bases in between. The CDR3 is 15 amino acids. The DNA for the CDR3 is TGCAGTGCTAGGGGTTGGTCTGCGGTATCACACGAGCAGTACTTC. Encoded protein: CSARGWSAVSHEQYF.

The V call is TRBV5-6, the J call TRBJ2-7; 10 bases match TRBD1. With 2 bases clipped from V and 6 bases from J, the junction kept 8 bases outside the gene matches. The CDR3 spans 15 residues. From germline, CDR1 is SGHDT and CDR2 YYEEEE. CDR3 nucleotide sequence: TGTGCCAGCAGCTTTTTTTGGACAGGGGGTTCCGAGCAGTACTTC. Encoded protein: CASSFFWTGGSEQYF. The full variable domain, rest sourced from reference TRBV5-6 and TRBJ2-7, is DAGVTQSPTHLIKTRGQQVTLRCSPKSGHDTVSWYQQALGQGPQFIFQYYEEEERQRGNFPDRFSGHQFPNYSSELNVNALLLGDSALYLCASSFFWTGGSEQYFGPGTRLTVT.

V is TRBV19 and J is TRBJ2-7; TRBD2 agrees at 11 bases. The germline V gene encodes CDR1 LNHDA and CDR2 SQIVND (reference sequence). The CDR3 length is 16 residues. V shed 5 bases, J shed 6 bases, and the junction held 12 bases outside the gene matches. CDR3 nucleotides: TGTGCCAGTAGTCGCCTAGCGGGAGGATCTCCGGGCGAGCAGTACTTC. This encodes CASSRLAGGSPGEQYF.

This chain connects TRBV18 to TRBJ2-3, with unresolved D. The germline gives CDR1 KGHSH, CDR2 LQKENI. The CDR3 length is 16 residues. V was trimmed by 8 bases and J by 1 base, leaving 19 bases between them. For the CDR3, the DNA is TGTGCCAGCGCAGCTGGACGGACCGGAGGCACAGATACGCAGTATTTT. Amino acid sequence: CASAAGRTGGTDTQYF.

This clonotype was seen a handful of times. This chain joins TRBV4-2 and TRBJ2-7, with D possibly matching TRBD1 (6 bases). Trimming removed 3 bases from V and 7 bases from J, with 13 bases in between. Germline V gene sequence: CDR1 LGHNA, CDR2 YNFKEQ. This CDR3 is 13 amino acids long. CDR3 protein: CASSQQQGWEQYF. As DNA, the CDR3 is TGTGCCAGCAGCCAGCAACAGGGTTGGGAGCAGTACTTC.

This clonotype showed up just a few times. The chain carries TRBV5-1 and TRBJ2-7, with 8 bases aligning to TRBD1. Germline CDR1 reads SGHRS; CDR2 reads YFSETQ. V shed 4 bases and J 1 base; nucleotides not matched to a gene: 10. The CDR3 has 16 residues. Written as DNA, the CDR3 is TGCGCCAGCAGCGGGGCCCTGACAGGGGAATCCTACGAGCAGTACTTC. Amino acids: CASSGALTGESYEQYF.

This clonotype has more than one count but fewer than ten. V is TRBV7-8 and J is TRBJ2-1; D might be TRBD2 (7 bases). The V end was cut by 2 bases, the J end by 9 bases, with 14 bases between. This CDR3 has 14 amino acids. Germline-derived CDR1 and CDR2 are SGHVS and FQNEAQ. For the CDR3, the DNA is TGTGCCAGCAGCTTATACGGACTAGGGGGTGAGCAGTTCTTC. Protein product: CASSLYGLGGEQFF.